This TCR beta chain was retrieved from a study of vaccination effects on CD4 cells after COVID-19. Concerning this clone: Its antigen is unknown.

The protocol was immunoSEQ multiplex PCR, while the TCRdb copy is restricted to in-frame clones and leaves out a portion. In the table there are 60,000 to 85,000 clones, 74% of which are singletons. CD4+ T cells specific for antigen were expanded with viral peptide pools by the ViraFEST assay before sequencing. After roughly ten days in culture, the CD4+ T cells were isolated. Each participant received a vaccine that was either BNT162b2 or mRNA-1273, given as two doses. All vaccine recipients tested negative for nucleocapsid antibodies and had never contracted SARS-CoV-2 infection. The ends were cut back, 1 base at V and 1 base at J, with 10 bases in the middle. The CDR3 loop spans 15 amino acids. Germline values: CDR1 LNHDA, CDR2 SQIVND (reference sequence). Study-level results: Cross-reactivity with common cold coronaviruses was shown by only 1 of 255 vaccine-induced clones in healthy vaccinees.

The sequence was collected from a human donor who received a COVID-19 vaccine. The chain couples TRBV19 to TRBJ2-5; tentatively, D is TRBD1 (6 bases). Sample: CD4+ T cells from PBMCs cultured with HCoV-229E spike peptides, taken after COVID-19 vaccination. The CDR3 DNA sequence: TGTGCCAGTAGTATAGTGAGGGGGACCCAAGAGACCCAGTACTTC. It yields the protein CASSIVRGTQETQYF.